A single sample is the source of the 14 T cell receptor beta chains below, sequenced in a study of blood T cells in healthy people across ages. With a J-beta primer mix and a sample-barcoded 5' primer, a second PCR ran 7 to 11 cycles. Each CDR3 protein gets one entry after TCRdb re-called the 5' RACE reads with MiXCR. The sample yields some 1,500,000 distinct CDR3 sequences, 35% to 45% seen once. What was sequenced was blood. The receptors here all came from a woman between 18 and 30 years old in good health.

This clonotype was seen at least ten times. The chain joins TRBV7-9 to TRBJ2-1; D is unclear. This CDR3 is 13 amino acids long. The germline V gene has CDR1 SEHNR and CDR2 FQNEAQ (reference sequence). V was shortened by 1 base and J by 7 bases, with 8 bases between the two germline ends. CDR3 protein: CASSLVPLNEQFF. The CDR3 region has the DNA TGTGCCAGCAGCTTAGTACCGCTAAATGAGCAGTTCTTC.

Concerning this clonotype: At one end, the junction sequence differs from germline, possibly due to a read error. This chain joins TRBV12-5 and TRBJ2-2, with TRBD2 identical over 9 bases. The CDR3 sequence is 16 residues long. The germline gives CDR1 LGHNT, CDR2 FRNRAP. CDR3 coding DNA: TGTGCTAGTGGTGGGCCTAGCGGGACGAAGACCGGGGAGCTGTTTTTT. Its protein is CASGGPSGTKTGELFF.

The chain employs TRBV12-3 or TRBV12-4 and TRBJ2-5, with no clear D. V gave up 4 bases and J gave up 4 bases, with 7 bases separating them. This CDR3 region has 12 residues. The CDR3 DNA is TGTGCCAGCAGTTCCCCGGGAGAGACCCAGTACTTC. It is translated as CASSSPGETQYF.

This chain links TRBV7-2 with TRBJ2-5; D is unclear. Germline V gene lookup returns CDR1 SGHTA and CDR2 FQGNSA. Trimming stripped 5 bases from V and 2 bases from J, with 9 bases between. This CDR3 has 13 amino acids. In DNA form, the CDR3 reads TGTGCCAGCAGCGCCCCACTTCAAGAGACCCAGTACTTC. Protein product: CASSAPLQETQYF.

CDR3 sequence: CASSVVRGPYEQYF. As DNA, the CDR3 is TGTGCCAGCAGCGTAGTGAGGGGTCCCTACGAGCAGTACTTC. V gene TRBV9 combines with J gene TRBJ2-7; D possibly matches TRBD1 or TRBD2 (5 bases each). This CDR3 is built from 14 residues. V lost 0 bases and J 2 bases, leaving 9 bases between the germline ends. Germline values: CDR1 SGDLS, CDR2 YYNGEE.

The chain links TRBV7-2 to TRBJ1-2, with D perhaps TRBD1 (5 bases). The V gene's germline CDR1 is SGHTA and CDR2 FQGNSA. This CDR3 has 15 amino acids. Trimming cost V 7 bases and J 1 base, with 16 bases left between them. The CDR3 region has the DNA TGTGCCAGCAAATTCGGCAGGGAATATAACTATGGCTACACCTTC. Its protein is CASKFGREYNYGYTF.

This chain connects TRBV7-9 to TRBJ2-1; 9 bases are a match to TRBD1. The tail of the sequence fits TRBJ2-7 better, so the J call may be wrong. The CDR3 contains 15 residues. The germline V gene has CDR1 SEHNR and CDR2 FQNEAQ (reference sequence). The CDR3 DNA reads TGTGCCAGCAGCTGGGGACAGGGCTCCTACAATGAGCAGTACTTC. Its protein is CASSWGQGSYNEQYF.

The rearrangement links TRBV6-2 or TRBV6-3 to TRBJ2-7; tentative D call: TRBD1 (6 bases). This CDR3 contains 14 residues. With 6 bases removed from V and 7 bases from J, the gap between germline ends came to 19 bases. The germline V gene encodes CDR1 MNHEY and CDR2 SVGEGT. The DNA for the CDR3 is TGTGCCAGCAGCTCCACAGGGAACTACAATGAGCAGTACTTC. As protein: CASSSTGNYNEQYF.

The table lists this clonotype with many counts. The gene calls are TRBV7-9 and TRBJ2-3; D is unresolved. From germline, CDR1 is SEHNR and CDR2 FQNEAQ (reference sequence). The CDR3 has 10 amino acids. V shed 1 base and J shed 7 bases, with 0 bases lying between them. CDR3 bases: TGTGCCAGCAGCTTAGATACGCAGTATTTT. Translating gives CASSLDTQYF.

This clonotype was seen a handful of times. This chain joins TRBV25-1 and TRBJ2-5; D is undetermined. The CDR3 loop spans 14 amino acids. V lost 1 base and J lost 5, with 11 bases in between. Germline V gene sequence: CDR1 MGHDK, CDR2 SYGVNS. CDR3: CASSEWAMGETQYF. The CDR3 nucleotides are TGTGCCAGCAGTGAATGGGCTATGGGTGAGACCCAGTACTTC.

Regarding this clonotype: One junction end disagrees with the germline gene, perhaps due to a read error. The chain carries TRBV12-3 or TRBV12-4 and TRBJ1-5; 7 bases line up with TRBD1. The CDR3 consists of 15 residues. CDR3 DNA sequence: TGTGCCAGCAGTTTGACAGGGTTAGGCAAGCAGCCCCAGCATTTT. It is translated as CASSLTGLGKQPQHF.

The rearrangement links TRBV12-3 or TRBV12-4 to TRBJ2-3, with D unresolved. The CDR3 spans 16 residues. Between the trimmed V and J ends, which lost 2 bases and 2 bases, there was a span of 14 bases. This CDR3 is CASSLRYTGSTDTQYF. DNA of the CDR3: TGTGCCAGCAGTTTAAGGTACACCGGGTCCACAGATACGCAGTATTTT.

The chain has TRBV7-2 and TRBJ2-7; TRBD1 aligns across 12 bases. The V gene's germline CDR1 is SGHTA and CDR2 FQGNSA. The CDR3 is made up of 16 amino acids. With V trimmed by 5 bases and J by 5 bases, 10 bases remained unmatched. The CDR3 region is CASSAGRGQGAHEQYF. DNA for the CDR3: TGTGCCAGCAGCGCAGGGCGGGGACAGGGGGCTCACGAGCAGTACTTC. The variable domain in full, completed from reference TRBV7-2 and TRBJ2-7, reads GAGVSQSPSNKVTEKGKDVELRCDPISGHTALYWYRQSLGQGLEFLIYFQGNSAPDKSGLPSDRFSAERTGGSVSTLTIQRTQQEDSAVYLCASSAGRGQGAHEQYFGPGTRLTVT.

The chain carries TRBV20-1 and TRBJ1-5; D is uncertain. The CDR3 spans 15 residues. The germline V gene encodes CDR1 DFQATT and CDR2 SNEGSKA (reference sequence). V was shortened by 1 base and J by 0 bases, with 10 bases between the two germline ends. The CDR3 nucleotides are TGCAGTGCTAGAGCGGTGCGAGATAGCAATCAGCCCCAGCATTTT. Its translation is CSARAVRDSNQPQHF.